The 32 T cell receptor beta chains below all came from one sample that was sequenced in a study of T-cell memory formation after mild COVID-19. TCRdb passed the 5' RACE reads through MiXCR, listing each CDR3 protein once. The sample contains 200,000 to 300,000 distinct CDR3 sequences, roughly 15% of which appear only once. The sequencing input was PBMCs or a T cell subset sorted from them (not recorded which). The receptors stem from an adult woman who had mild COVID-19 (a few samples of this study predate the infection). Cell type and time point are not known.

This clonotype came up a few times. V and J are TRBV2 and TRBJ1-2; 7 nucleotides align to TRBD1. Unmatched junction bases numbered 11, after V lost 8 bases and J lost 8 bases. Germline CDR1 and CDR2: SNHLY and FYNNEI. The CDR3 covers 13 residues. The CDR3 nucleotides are TGTGCCAGCGCTCAAACAGGGGCCGTGGGCTACACCTTC. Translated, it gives CASAQTGAVGYTF.

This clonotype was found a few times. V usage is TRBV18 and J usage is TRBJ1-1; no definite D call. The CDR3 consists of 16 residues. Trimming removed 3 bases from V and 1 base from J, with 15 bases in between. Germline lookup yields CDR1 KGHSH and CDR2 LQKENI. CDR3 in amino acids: CASSPPIGGQNTEAFF. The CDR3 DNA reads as TGTGCCAGCTCACCCCCCATAGGCGGGCAGAACACTGAAGCTTTCTTT.

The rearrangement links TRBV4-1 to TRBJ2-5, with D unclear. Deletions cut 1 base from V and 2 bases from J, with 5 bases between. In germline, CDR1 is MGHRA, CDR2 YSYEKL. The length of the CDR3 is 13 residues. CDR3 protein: CASSQAAQETQYF. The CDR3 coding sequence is TGCGCCAGCAGCCAAGCCGCACAAGAGACCCAGTACTTC.

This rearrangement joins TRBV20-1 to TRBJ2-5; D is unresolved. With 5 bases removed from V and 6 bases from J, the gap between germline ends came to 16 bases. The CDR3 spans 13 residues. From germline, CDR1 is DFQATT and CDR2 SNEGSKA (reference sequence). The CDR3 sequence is CSAEGNVAKTQYF. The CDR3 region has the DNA TGCAGTGCTGAAGGGAACGTCGCAAAGACCCAGTACTTC.

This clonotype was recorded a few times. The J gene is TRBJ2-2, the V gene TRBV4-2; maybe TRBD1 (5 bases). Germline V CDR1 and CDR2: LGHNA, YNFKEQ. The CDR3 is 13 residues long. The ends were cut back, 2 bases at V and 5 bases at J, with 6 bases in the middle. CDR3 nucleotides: TGTGCCAGCAGCCAACCAGGGACCGGGGAGCTGTTTTTT. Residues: CASSQPGTGELFF.

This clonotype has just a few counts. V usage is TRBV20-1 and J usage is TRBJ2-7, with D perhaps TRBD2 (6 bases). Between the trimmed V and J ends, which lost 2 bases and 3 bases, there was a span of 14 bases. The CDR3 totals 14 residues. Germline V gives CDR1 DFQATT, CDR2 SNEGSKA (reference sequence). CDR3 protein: CSARPGLRGYEQYF. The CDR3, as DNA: TGCAGTGCTAGACCAGGACTAAGGGGCTACGAGCAGTACTTC.

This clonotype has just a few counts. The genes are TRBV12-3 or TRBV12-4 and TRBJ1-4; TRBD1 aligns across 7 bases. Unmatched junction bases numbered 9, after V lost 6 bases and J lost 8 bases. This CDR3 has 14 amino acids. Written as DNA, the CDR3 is TGTGCCAGCAGCCAATTGACAGGGTGGGAAAAACTGTTTTTT. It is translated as CASSQLTGWEKLFF.

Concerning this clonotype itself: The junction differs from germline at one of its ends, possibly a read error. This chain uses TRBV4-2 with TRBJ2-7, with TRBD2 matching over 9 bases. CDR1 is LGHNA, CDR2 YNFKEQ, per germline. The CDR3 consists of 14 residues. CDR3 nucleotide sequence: TGTGCCAGCAGCCCCCCGGGAGTAGCGGGGGTTGCGAGCTTC. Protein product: CASSPPGVAGVASF.

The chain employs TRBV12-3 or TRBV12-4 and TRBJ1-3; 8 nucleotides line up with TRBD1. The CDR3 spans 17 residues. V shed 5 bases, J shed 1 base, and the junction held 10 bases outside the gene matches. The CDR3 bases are TGTGCCAGCAGTGTTAACAGGGGGTCGCGTTCTGGAAACACCATATATTTT. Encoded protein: CASSVNRGSRSGNTIYF.

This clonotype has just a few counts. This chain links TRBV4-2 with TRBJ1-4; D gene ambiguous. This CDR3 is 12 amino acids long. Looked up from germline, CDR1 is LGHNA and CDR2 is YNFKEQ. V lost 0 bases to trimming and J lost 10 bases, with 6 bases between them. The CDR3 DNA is TGTGCCAGCAGCCAAGATGTGGGAAAACTGTTTTTT. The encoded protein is CASSQDVGKLFF.

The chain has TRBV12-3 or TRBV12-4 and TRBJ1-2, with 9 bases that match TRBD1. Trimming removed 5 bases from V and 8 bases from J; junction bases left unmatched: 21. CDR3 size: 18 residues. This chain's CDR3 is CASSPYVGRTGVARGYTF. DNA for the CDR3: TGTGCCAGCAGTCCCTATGTAGGCAGGACAGGGGTTGCGAGAGGCTACACCTTC.

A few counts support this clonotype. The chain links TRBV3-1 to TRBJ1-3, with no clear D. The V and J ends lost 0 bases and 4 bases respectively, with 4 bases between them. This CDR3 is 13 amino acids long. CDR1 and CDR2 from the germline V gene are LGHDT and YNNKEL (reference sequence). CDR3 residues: CASSQELGNTIYF. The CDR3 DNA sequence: TGTGCCAGCAGCCAAGAGTTAGGAAACACCATATATTTT.

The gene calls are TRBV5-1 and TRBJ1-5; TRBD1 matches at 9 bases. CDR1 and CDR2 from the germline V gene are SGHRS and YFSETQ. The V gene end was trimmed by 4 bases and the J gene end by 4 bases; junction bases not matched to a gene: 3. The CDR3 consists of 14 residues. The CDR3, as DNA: TGCGCCAGCAGCGAGGGACAGGGTAATCAGCCCCAGCATTTT. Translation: CASSEGQGNQPQHF.

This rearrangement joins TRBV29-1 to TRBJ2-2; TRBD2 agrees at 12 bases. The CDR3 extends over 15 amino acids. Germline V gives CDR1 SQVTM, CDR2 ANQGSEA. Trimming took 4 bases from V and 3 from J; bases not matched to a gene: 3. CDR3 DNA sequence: TGCAGCGTTGGGTGGACTAGCGGGGACACCGGGGAGCTGTTTTTT. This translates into CSVGWTSGDTGELFF.

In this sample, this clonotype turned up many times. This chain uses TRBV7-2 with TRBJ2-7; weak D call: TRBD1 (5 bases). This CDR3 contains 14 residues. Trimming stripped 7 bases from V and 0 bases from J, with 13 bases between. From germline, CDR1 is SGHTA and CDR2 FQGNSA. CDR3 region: CASKPRQYSYEQYF. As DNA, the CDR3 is TGTGCCAGCAAACCCCGACAGTACTCCTACGAGCAGTACTTC.

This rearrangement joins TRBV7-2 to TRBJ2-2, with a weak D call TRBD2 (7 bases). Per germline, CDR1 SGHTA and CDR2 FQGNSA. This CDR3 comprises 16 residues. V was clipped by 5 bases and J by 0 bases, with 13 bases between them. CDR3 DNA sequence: TGTGCCAGCAGCCCTGGGGGGGCGTCGAACACCGGGGAGCTGTTTTTT. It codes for CASSPGGASNTGELFF.

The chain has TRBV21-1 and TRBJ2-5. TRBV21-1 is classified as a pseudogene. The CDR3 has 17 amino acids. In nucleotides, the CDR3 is TGTGCCAGCAGCAATAGATCCAGGCAGTTGGGGTTAGAGACCCAGTACTTC. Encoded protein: CASSNRSRQLGLETQYF.

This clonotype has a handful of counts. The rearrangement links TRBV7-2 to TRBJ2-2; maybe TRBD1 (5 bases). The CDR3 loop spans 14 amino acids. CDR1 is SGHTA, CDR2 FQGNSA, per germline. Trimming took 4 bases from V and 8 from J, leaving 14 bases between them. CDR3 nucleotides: TGTGCCAGCAGCTACCTAGACAGACTTGGGGAGCTGTTTTTT. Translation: CASSYLDRLGELFF. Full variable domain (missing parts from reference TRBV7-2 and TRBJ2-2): GAGVSQSPSNKVTEKGKDVELRCDPISGHTALYWYRQSLGQGLEFLIYFQGNSAPDKSGLPSDRFSAERTGGSVSTLTIQRTQQEDSAVYLCASSYLDRLGELFFGEGSRLTVL.

The CDR3 reads CASSQAGPLNTEAFF. The CDR3, as DNA: TGCGCCAGCAGCCAAGCGGGACCCCTGAACACTGAAGCTTTCTTT. J is TRBJ1-1 and V is TRBV4-3, with a weak D call TRBD1 (5 bases). V dropped 1 base and J dropped 0 bases, with 9 bases sitting between them. The germline V gene has CDR1 LGHNA and CDR2 YSLEER. The CDR3 is 15 residues long.

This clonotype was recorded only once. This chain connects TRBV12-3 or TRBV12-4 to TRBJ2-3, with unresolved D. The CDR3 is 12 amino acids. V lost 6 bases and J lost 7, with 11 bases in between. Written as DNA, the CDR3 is TGTGCCAGCAGCCCCCTCGCACATACGCAGTATTTT. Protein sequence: CASSPLAHTQYF.

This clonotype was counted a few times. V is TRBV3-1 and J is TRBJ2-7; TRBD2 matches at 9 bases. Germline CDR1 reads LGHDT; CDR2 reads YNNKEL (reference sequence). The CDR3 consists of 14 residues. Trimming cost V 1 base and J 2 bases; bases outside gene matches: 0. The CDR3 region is CASSQGTSAYEQYF. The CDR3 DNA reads TGTGCCAGCAGCCAAGGGACTAGCGCCTACGAGCAGTACTTC.

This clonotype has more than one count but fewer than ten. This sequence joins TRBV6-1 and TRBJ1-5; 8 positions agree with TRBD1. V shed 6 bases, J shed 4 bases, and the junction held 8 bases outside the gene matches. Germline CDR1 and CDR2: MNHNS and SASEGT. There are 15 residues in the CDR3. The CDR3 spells CASSFTGTGNQPQHF. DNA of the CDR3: TGTGCCAGCAGCTTCACCGGGACAGGTAATCAGCCCCAGCATTTT.

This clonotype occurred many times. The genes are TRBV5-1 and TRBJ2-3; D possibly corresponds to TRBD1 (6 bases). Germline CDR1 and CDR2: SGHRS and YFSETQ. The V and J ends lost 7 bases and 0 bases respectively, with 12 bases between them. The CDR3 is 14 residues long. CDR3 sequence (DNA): TGCGCCAGCTCCGGACAGCCGAGCACAGATACGCAGTATTTT. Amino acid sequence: CASSGQPSTDTQYF.

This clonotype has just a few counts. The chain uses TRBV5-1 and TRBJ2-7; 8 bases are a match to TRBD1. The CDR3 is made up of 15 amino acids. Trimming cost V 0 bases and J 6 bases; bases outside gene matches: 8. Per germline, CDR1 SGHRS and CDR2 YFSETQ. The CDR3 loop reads CASSLVRTGSVEQYF. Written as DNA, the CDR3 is TGCGCCAGCAGCTTGGTGCGGACAGGGTCGGTCGAGCAGTACTTC.

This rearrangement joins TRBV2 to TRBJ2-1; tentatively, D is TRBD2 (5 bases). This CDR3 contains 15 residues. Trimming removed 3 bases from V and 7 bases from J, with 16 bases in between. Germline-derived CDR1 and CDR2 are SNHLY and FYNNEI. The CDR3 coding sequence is TGTGCCAGCAGTGATAGGGCTTCCCGCGGGAATGAGCAGTTCTTC. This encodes CASSDRASRGNEQFF.

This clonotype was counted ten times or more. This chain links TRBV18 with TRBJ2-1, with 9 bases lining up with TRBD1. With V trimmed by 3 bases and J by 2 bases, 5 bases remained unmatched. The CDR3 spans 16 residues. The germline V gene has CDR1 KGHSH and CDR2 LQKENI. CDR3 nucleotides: TGTGCCAGCTCACCGCCTAACAGGGGGCCCTACAATGAGCAGTTCTTC. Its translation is CASSPPNRGPYNEQFF.

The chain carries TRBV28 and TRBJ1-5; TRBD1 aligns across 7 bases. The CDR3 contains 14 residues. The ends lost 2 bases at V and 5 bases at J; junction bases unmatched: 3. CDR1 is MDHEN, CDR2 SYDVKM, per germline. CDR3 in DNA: TGTGCCAGCAGTTTACAGGGGGATCATCAGCCCCAGCATTTT. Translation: CASSLQGDHQPQHF.

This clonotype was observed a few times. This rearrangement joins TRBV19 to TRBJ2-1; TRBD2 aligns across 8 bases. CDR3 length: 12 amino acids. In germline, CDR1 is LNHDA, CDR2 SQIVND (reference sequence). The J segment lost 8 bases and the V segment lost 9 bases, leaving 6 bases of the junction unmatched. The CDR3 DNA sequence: TGTGCCAGCTCGGGAGGGAGCTATGAGCAGTTCTTC. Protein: CASSGGSYEQFF.

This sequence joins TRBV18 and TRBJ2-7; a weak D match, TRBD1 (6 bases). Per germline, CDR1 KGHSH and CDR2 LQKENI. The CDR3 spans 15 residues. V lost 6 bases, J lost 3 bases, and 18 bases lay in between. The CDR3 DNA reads TGTGCCAGCTCTCCAGGGACACTTGGGCGCTACGAGCAGTACTTC. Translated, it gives CASSPGTLGRYEQYF.

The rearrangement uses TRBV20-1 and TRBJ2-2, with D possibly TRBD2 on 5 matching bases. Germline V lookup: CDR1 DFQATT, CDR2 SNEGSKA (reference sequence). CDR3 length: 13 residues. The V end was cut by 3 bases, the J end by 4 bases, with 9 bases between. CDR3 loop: CSARLAATGELFF. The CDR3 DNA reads TGCAGTGCTAGGCTAGCAGCCACCGGGGAGCTGTTTTTT.

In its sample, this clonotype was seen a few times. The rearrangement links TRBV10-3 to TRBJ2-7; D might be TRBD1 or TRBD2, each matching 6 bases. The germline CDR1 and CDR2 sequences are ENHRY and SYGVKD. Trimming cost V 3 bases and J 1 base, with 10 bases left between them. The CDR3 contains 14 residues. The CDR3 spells CAISELGGSYEQYF. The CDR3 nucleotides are TGTGCCATCAGTGAACTAGGGGGGTCCTACGAGCAGTACTTC.

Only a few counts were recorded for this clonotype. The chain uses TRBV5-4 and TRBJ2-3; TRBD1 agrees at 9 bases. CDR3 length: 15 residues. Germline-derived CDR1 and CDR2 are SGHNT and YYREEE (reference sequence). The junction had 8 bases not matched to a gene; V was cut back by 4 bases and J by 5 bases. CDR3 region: CASSPRDRDVDTQYF. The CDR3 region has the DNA TGTGCCAGCAGCCCTAGGGACAGGGATGTAGATACGCAGTATTTT.